Sequencing of this TCR beta chain was carried out in a study of T cell repertoires in cytomegalovirus infection. Points from the study as a whole: Predominance within the ex vivo response was attributable to HLA-C-restricted CMV-specific TCR beta clonotypes.

TCRdb independently ran MiXCR on the reads; one entry per CDR3 protein. The data hold some 100,000 distinct CDR3 sequences, with more than 20% observed a single time. This clonotype was seen many times. Its target is not known. The germline gives CDR1 SGHVS, CDR2 FNYEAQ. The V gene lost 2 bases and the J gene lost 1 base, with 8 bases spanning the gap. This CDR3 region has 14 residues. V gene TRBV7-6 combines with J gene TRBJ1-1; D might be TRBD1 (6 bases). The sequencing sample was made of CD8+ T cells from PBMCs. This TCR was sampled from a human donor in good health (CMV status not recorded). Some clones in this sample may be carry-over from other donors' samples. The CDR3 DNA is TGTGCCAGCAGCTTATCGGGGGCGAACACTGAAGCTTTCTTT. It codes for CASSLSGANTEAFF.